This paragraph covers one TCR beta chain sequence. The data were taken from a study of response to subunit inactivated influenza vaccine. Germline CDR1 SQVTM, CDR2 ANQGSEA. The CDR3 spans 16 residues. Deletions cut 2 bases from V and 8 bases from J, with 22 bases between. TCRdb redid the calling of the RT-PCR reads with MiXCR, one entry per CDR3 protein. The sample holds about 570,000 distinct CDR3 sequences, 10% to 12% seen once. The same data also went into a second study, on T cells expressing NK-cell markers. Turning to that study: Production of TCR beta cDNA relied on 5'RACE template switching with UMIs.

The TCR was taken from a middle-aged man who received an inactivated influenza vaccine. The material sequenced was PBMCs from blood, taken on the day of vaccination. This chain connects TRBV29-1 to TRBJ2-1; weak D call: TRBD1 (5 bases). The CDR3 nucleotides are TGCAGCGTTGAAAGCAGGGCCCAGCCTTTACACTATGAGCAGTTCTTC. Translating gives CSVESRAQPLHYEQFF.